What follows are 18 T cell receptor beta chains derived from one specimen sequenced in a study of blood T cell repertoires in COVID-19. The method was immunoSEQ multiplex PCR; TCRdb's version includes in-frame clones alone and lacks a portion of them. Of approximately 130,000 clones in the sample, more than 70% were seen once. Sequenced: peripheral blood. The receptors here all came from a man older than 75 with active or convalescent COVID-19.

The J gene is TRBJ2-7, the V gene TRBV7-2, with D possibly TRBD2 on 6 matching bases. This CDR3 is built from 12 residues. Deletions cut 5 bases from V and 3 bases from J, with 8 bases between. Germline CDR1 SGHTA, CDR2 FQGNSA. CDR3 DNA sequence: TGTGCCAGCAGCCGGGACTTCTACGAGCAGTACTTC. Protein: CASSRDFYEQYF.

This clone was counted ten times or more. V is TRBV7-9 and J is TRBJ2-3; 8 bases map to TRBD1. There are 14 residues in the CDR3. Germline CDR1 reads SEHNR; CDR2 reads FQNEAQ (reference sequence). J was trimmed by 4 bases and V by 2 bases; bases with no gene match: 2. Here the CDR3 reads CASSLLQGADTQYF. CDR3 DNA sequence: TGTGCCAGCAGCTTACTACAGGGGGCAGATACGCAGTATTTT.

This clone was found once. CDR3 sequence (DNA): TGCGCCAGCAGCCAAGATAGAGGGTCTGGAAACACCATATATTTT. As protein: CASSQDRGSGNTIYF. This chain connects TRBV4-3 to TRBJ1-3; unclear D gene. The CDR3 has 15 residues. Deletions cut 0 bases from V and 1 base from J, with 7 bases between. Germline V gene sequence: CDR1 LGHNA, CDR2 YSLEER.

V usage is TRBV3-1 (or the pseudogene TRBV3-2) and J usage is TRBJ1-1; D is ambiguous. This CDR3 spans 14 amino acids. Germline V gene lookup returns CDR1 LGHDT and CDR2 YNNKEL (reference sequence). V lost 5 bases and J 7 bases, leaving 17 bases between the germline ends. CDR3 region: CASSFRELRLEAFF. DNA of the CDR3: TGTGCCAGCAGCTTCCGGGAGCTAAGACTTGAAGCTTTCTTT.

The chain links TRBV7-6 to TRBJ2-5; D may be TRBD2 (5 bases). V shed 1 base and J shed 5 bases, with 14 bases lying between them. This CDR3 is 15 amino acids long. CDR1 and CDR2 from the germline V gene are SGHVS and FNYEAQ. The CDR3 coding sequence is TGTGCCAGCAGCTTAGACGGGCCCAGAGGGGAGACCCAGTACTTC. Protein product: CASSLDGPRGETQYF.

V and J are TRBV15 and TRBJ2-7, with 9 bases that match TRBD1. CDR3 size: 16 residues. CDR1 and CDR2 from the germline V gene are LNHNV and YYDKDF (reference sequence). J was trimmed by 2 bases and V by 2 bases; bases with no gene match: 7. Written as DNA, the CDR3 is TGTGCCACCAGCAGATTAGGACAGGGGTCGGCCTACGAGCAGTACTTC. Its translation is CATSRLGQGSAYEQYF.

The CDR3, as DNA: TGTGCCAGCAGCCAAACAGAAGACTATGGCTACACCTTC. Encoded protein: CASSQTEDYGYTF. The rearrangement links TRBV27 to TRBJ1-2; no clear D gene. Germline CDR1 is MNHEY and CDR2 is SMNVEV (reference sequence). V lost 6 bases and J 3 bases, leaving 11 bases between the germline ends. This CDR3 contains 13 residues.

The chain uses TRBV14 and TRBJ1-4, with 7 positions matching TRBD1. This CDR3 contains 14 residues. V was clipped by 4 bases and J by 8 bases; unmatched bases: 7. Germline lookup yields CDR1 SGHDN and CDR2 FVKESK. The CDR3 nucleotides read TGTGCCAGCAGCCTCCGACAGGGAGGCGAAAAACTGTTTTTT. It yields the protein CASSLRQGGEKLFF.

This clone was detected a few times. The chain links TRBV3-1 (or the pseudogene TRBV3-2) to TRBJ1-3, with a possible D match to TRBD1 (5 bases). CDR1 LGHDT and CDR2 YNNKEL come from the germline V gene (reference sequence). V was shortened by 0 bases and J by 4 bases, with 7 bases between the two germline ends. The CDR3 runs to 14 residues. CDR3 nucleotides: TGTGCCAGCAGCCAAGAACGGGGGGGAAACACCATATATTTT. This encodes CASSQERGGNTIYF.

This chain links TRBV6-6 with TRBJ2-1, with TRBD1 matching over 9 bases. Germline CDR1 and CDR2: MNHNY and SVGAGI (reference sequence). This CDR3 is 14 amino acids long. V shed 8 bases and J 8 bases; nucleotides not matched to a gene: 10. DNA for the CDR3: TGTGCCAGCGGTCTCGGGACAGGGATAGATGAGCAGTTCTTC. Protein sequence: CASGLGTGIDEQFF.

The V and J genes are TRBV6-2 or TRBV6-3 and TRBJ2-1, with D perhaps TRBD2 (7 bases). Germline V lookup: CDR1 MNHEY, CDR2 SVGEGT. The CDR3 sequence is 14 residues long. V lost 3 bases to trimming and J lost 9 bases, with 15 bases between them. CDR3 in DNA: TGTGCCAGCAGTTATTTGGGGGGGCTAGGTGAGCAGTTCTTC. Translation gives CASSYLGGLGEQFF.

The chain recombines TRBV20-1 with TRBJ1-1; D gene ambiguous. Germline V lookup: CDR1 DFQATT, CDR2 SNEGSKA (reference sequence). The length of the CDR3 is 11 residues. Trimming took off 4 bases at V and 1 base at J, with 4 bases between the two ends. The CDR3 DNA reads as TGCAGTGCTACAGGGAACACTGAAGCTTTCTTT. Amino acid sequence: CSATGNTEAFF.

The chain combines TRBV6-2 or TRBV6-3 with TRBJ1-2; the match to TRBD1 covers 9 bases. The CDR3 is 16 amino acids. V shed 5 bases, J shed 5 bases, and the junction held 12 bases outside the gene matches. Germline CDR1 is MNHEY and CDR2 is SVGEGT. The CDR3 nucleotides read TGTGCCAGCAGTACGGGACAGGGCACCCTTCGGTATGGCTACACCTTC. This sequence encodes CASSTGQGTLRYGYTF.

The chain recombines TRBV3-1 (or the pseudogene TRBV3-2) with TRBJ2-1; 7 bases map to TRBD2. In germline, CDR1 is LGHDT, CDR2 YNNKEL (reference sequence). V shed 4 bases, J shed 5 bases, and the junction held 2 bases outside the gene matches. The CDR3 is made up of 13 amino acids. DNA for the CDR3: TGTGCCAGCAGCCCTCGGGGGGACAATGAGCAGTTCTTC. This codes for CASSPRGDNEQFF.

This chain connects TRBV15 to TRBJ1-4, with no clear D. The V end lost 2 bases, the J end lost 6 bases, and 13 bases lay between the germline ends. Per the germline V gene, CDR1 is LNHNV and CDR2 is YYDKDF (reference sequence). This CDR3 region has 15 residues. Here the CDR3 DNA reads TGTGCCACCAGCAGAAACGGTATTGCGGATGAAAAACTGTTTTTT. Protein sequence: CATSRNGIADEKLFF.

In its sample, this clone was seen a few times. This chain joins TRBV6-5 and TRBJ1-2; 7 positions match TRBD1. Trimming took 7 bases from V and 4 from J; bases not matched to a gene: 9. Germline V CDR1 and CDR2: MNHEY, SVGAGI. The CDR3 spans 14 residues. The CDR3 sequence is CASTKTGSLYGYTF. The CDR3, as DNA: TGTGCCAGCACTAAGACAGGGTCGCTCTATGGCTACACCTTC.

The chain has TRBV4-2 and TRBJ2-5, with 9 bases fitting TRBD2. Trimming cost V 0 bases and J 5 bases; bases outside gene matches: 10. The germline CDR1 and CDR2 sequences are LGHNA and YNFKEQ. The CDR3 runs 17 residues. The DNA for the CDR3 is TGTGCCAGCAGCCAAGATTTCGGCGGGGGGGCCCGGGAGACCCAGTACTTC. This translates into CASSQDFGGGARETQYF.

The rearrangement links TRBV9 to TRBJ1-5; TRBD1 is a possible D gene (6 bases). V was cut by 2 bases and J by 6 bases, with 21 bases left in between. Germline loops: CDR1 SGDLS, CDR2 YYNGEE. This CDR3 region has 17 residues. CDR3 in amino acids: CASSVHRVGWSSQPQHF. CDR3 coding DNA: TGTGCCAGCAGCGTGCACAGGGTCGGATGGTCAAGTCAGCCCCAGCATTTT.